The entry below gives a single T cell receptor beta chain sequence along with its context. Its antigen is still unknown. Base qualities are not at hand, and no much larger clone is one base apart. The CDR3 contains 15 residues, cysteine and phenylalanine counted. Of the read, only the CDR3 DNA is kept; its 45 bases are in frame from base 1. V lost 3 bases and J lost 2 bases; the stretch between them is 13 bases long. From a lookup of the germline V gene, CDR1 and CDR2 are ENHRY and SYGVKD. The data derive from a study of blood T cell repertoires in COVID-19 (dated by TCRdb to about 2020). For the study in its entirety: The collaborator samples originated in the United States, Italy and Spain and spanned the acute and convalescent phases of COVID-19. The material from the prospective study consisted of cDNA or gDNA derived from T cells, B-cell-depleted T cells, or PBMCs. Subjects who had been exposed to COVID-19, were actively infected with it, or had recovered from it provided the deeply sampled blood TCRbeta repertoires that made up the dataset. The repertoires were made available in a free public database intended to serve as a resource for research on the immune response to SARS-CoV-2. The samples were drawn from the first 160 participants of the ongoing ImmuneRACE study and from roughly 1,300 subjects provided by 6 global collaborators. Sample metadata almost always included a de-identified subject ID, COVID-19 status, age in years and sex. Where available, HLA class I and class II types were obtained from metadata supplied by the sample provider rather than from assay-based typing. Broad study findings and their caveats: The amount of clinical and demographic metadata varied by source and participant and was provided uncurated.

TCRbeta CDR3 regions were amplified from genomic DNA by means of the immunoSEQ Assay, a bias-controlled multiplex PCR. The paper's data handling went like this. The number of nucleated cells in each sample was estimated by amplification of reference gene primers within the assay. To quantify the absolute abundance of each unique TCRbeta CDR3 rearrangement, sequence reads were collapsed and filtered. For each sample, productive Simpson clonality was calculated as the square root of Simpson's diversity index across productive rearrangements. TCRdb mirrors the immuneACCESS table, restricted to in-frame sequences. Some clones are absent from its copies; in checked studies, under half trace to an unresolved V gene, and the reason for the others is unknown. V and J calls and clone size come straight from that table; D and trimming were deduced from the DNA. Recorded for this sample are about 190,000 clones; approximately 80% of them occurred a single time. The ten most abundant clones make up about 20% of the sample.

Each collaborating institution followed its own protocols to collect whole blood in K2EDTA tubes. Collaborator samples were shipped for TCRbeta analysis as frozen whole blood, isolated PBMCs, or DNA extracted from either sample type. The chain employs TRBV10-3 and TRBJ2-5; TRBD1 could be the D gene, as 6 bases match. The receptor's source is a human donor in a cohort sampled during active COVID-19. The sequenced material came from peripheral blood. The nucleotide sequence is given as TGTGCCATCAGTGAATCGAGGGGGAGTCAAGAGACCCAGTACTTC. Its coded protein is CAISESRGSQETQYF.